The rows below give T cell receptor beta chains drawn from one sample of a study of T cell changes during pregnancy in multiple sclerosis. TCRdb's copy holds only in-frame clones and misses some; the assay was immunoSEQ multiplex PCR. Of approximately 53,000 clones in the sample, roughly 92% were seen once. The material sequenced was CD4+ T cells from peripheral blood mononuclear cells, taken in the third trimester of pregnancy. The receptors here all came from a female donor with multiple sclerosis, enrolled in a pregnancy study. Each CDR3 is given without its conserved first and last residue.

V gene: TRBV6-6
J gene: TRBJ2-7
CDR3 protein: AGGEGAYEQY

V gene: TRBV7-2
J gene: TRBJ1-1
CDR3 protein: ASSLLGTGNTEAF

V gene: TRBV27
J gene: TRBJ2-2
CDR3 protein: ASSRQEPNTGELF

V gene: TRBV5-5
J gene: TRBJ1-2
CDR3 protein: ASSYSPLGDLSYGYT

V gene: TRBV30
J gene: TRBJ2-5
CDR3 protein: AWSYSGDETQY

V gene: TRBV5-4
J gene: TRBJ1-4
CDR3 protein: ASSPRGQDREKLF

V gene: TRBV11-3
J gene: TRBJ2-5
CDR3 protein: ASSPGGEGTQY

V gene: TRBV27
J gene: TRBJ2-7
CDR3 protein: ASSLLGAGRYEQY

V gene: TRBV9
J gene: TRBJ1-4
CDR3 protein: ASSPQPHTGLTNEKLF

V gene: TRBV19
J gene: TRBJ1-2
CDR3 protein: ASSTPDRGWNGYT

V gene: TRBV6-5
J gene: TRBJ2-1
CDR3 protein: ASRPQGKGEQF

V gene: TRBV19
J gene: TRBJ1-3
CDR3 protein: ASSISSAGNTIY

V gene: TRBV5-4
J gene: TRBJ1-2
CDR3 protein: ASSLTTDYGYT

V gene: TRBV7-7
J gene: TRBJ2-7
CDR3 protein: ASSASGTGGTEQY

V gene: TRBV19
J gene: TRBJ2-7
CDR3 protein: ASSPPGGRVGYEQY

V gene: TRBV7-9
J gene: TRBJ2-3
CDR3 protein: ASRGLAGGLDTQY

V gene: TRBV4-3
J gene: TRBJ2-5
CDR3 protein: ASSQGGGQETQY

V gene: TRBV7-2
J gene: TRBJ1-1
CDR3 protein: ASSLQGMNTEAF

V gene: TRBV5-6
J gene: TRBJ1-2
CDR3 protein: ASSPQGRWGYT

V gene: TRBV9
J gene: TRBJ1-1
CDR3 protein: ASSVHFSTEAF

V gene: TRBV7-8
J gene: TRBJ2-2
CDR3 protein: ASSKGLAGSTGELF

V gene: TRBV6-4
J gene: TRBJ2-7
CDR3 protein: ASSDLRGGNEQY

V gene: TRBV6-5
J gene: TRBJ2-3
CDR3 protein: ASSSRGSTDTQY

V gene: TRBV2
J gene: TRBJ2-5
CDR3 protein: ASRGLAGGQETQY

V gene: TRBV6-1
J gene: TRBJ1-5
CDR3 protein: ASSELGTGGFQPQH

V gene: TRBV5-4
J gene: TRBJ2-3
CDR3 protein: ASSSQGADTQY

V gene: TRBV19
J gene: TRBJ1-4
CDR3 protein: ASSSTGDNEKLF

V gene: TRBV7-3
J gene: TRBJ2-3
CDR3 protein: ASSLMSGGATDTQY

V gene: TRBV19
J gene: TRBJ2-3
CDR3 protein: ASSIGFPSSGGVTDTQY

V gene: TRBV7-8
J gene: TRBJ1-5
CDR3 protein: ASSSGQGGNQPQH

V gene: TRBV5-6
J gene: TRBJ2-7
CDR3 protein: ASSLAPASAIYEQY

V gene: TRBV12-5
J gene: TRBJ1-6
CDR3 protein: ASAVGVGNSPLH

V gene: TRBV10-1
J gene: TRBJ1-5
CDR3 protein: ASSEWGRGYSNQPQH

V gene: TRBV15
J gene: TRBJ1-2
CDR3 protein: ATSRDRGITVNDYT

V gene: TRBV6-5
J gene: TRBJ2-3
CDR3 protein: ASSPTGLGYTQY

V gene: TRBV6-6
J gene: TRBJ1-2
CDR3 protein: ASSSLIGYT

V gene: TRBV7-2
J gene: TRBJ2-2
CDR3 protein: ASSLGLDRGRVGELF

V gene: TRBV9
J gene: TRBJ2-4
CDR3 protein: ASSAGPQNIQY

V gene: TRBV18
J gene: TRBJ2-2
CDR3 protein: ASSNLAGARNTGELF

V gene: TRBV9
J gene: TRBJ2-5
CDR3 protein: ASSSGAGETQY

V gene: TRBV6-1
J gene: TRBJ1-2
CDR3 protein: ASIGGL

V gene: TRBV29-1
J gene: TRBJ1-2
CDR3 protein: SVVGRTGRSNYGYT

V gene: TRBV19
J gene: TRBJ2-7
CDR3 protein: ASSIDQGRDYEQY

V gene: TRBV15
J gene: TRBJ1-3
CDR3 protein: ATSRDRRDTIY

V gene: TRBV18
J gene: TRBJ1-3
CDR3 protein: ASSPGLSGTGNTIY

V gene: TRBV6-6
J gene: TRBJ2-5
CDR3 protein: ASSTSSRQETQY

V gene: TRBV9
J gene: TRBJ2-2
CDR3 protein: ASRTGAQDTGELF

V gene: TRBV19
J gene: TRBJ1-5
CDR3 protein: ASRNRGLDNQPQH

V gene: TRBV6-5
J gene: TRBJ2-7
CDR3 protein: ASSYLGGSYSYEQY

V gene: TRBV18
J gene: TRBJ2-7
CDR3 protein: ASSQQVYEQY

V gene: TRBV6-1
J gene: TRBJ1-2
CDR3 protein: ASSANHRGGYT

V gene: TRBV10-3
J gene: TRBJ2-1
CDR3 protein: AISGDRGLRNEQF

V gene: TRBV6-5
J gene: TRBJ1-2
CDR3 protein: ASTPRQGAYGYT

V gene: TRBV7-2
J gene: TRBJ2-2
CDR3 protein: ASSLGVSGTGELF

V gene: TRBV5-1
J gene: TRBJ2-1
CDR3 protein: ASSLAPFLAALNEQF

V gene: TRBV15
J gene: TRBJ2-2
CDR3 protein: ATTPGVTGELF

V gene: TRBV18
J gene: TRBJ2-3
CDR3 protein: ASSPMGGERTDTQY

V gene: TRBV7-2
J gene: TRBJ1-5
CDR3 protein: ASSNRASRQPQH

V gene: TRBV4-3
J gene: TRBJ1-2
CDR3 protein: ASSRTTEDGYT